The text below deals with one T cell receptor beta chain. Its antigen is unidentified. The CDR3 length is 15 residues. Germline CDR1 is MNHEY and CDR2 is SVGAGI. TRB amplification used approximately 270 ng of peripheral blood genomic DNA. This entry comes from a study of T cell clusters in autoimmune cytopenias. Study in general: Per sample, median TRB depth was approximately 50,000 reads, yielding a median roughly 2,400 distinct clonotypes. Study findings and constraints: The cluster-lack signature was not seen for secondary cytopenia versus chronic lymphocytic leukemia. TRB repertoire shifts in secondary cytopenia and chronic lymphocytic leukemia mostly reflected lymphoma, not autoimmunity. Compared with active autoimmune hepatitis patients, healthy donors showed 2.5 to 3-fold more exclusive TRB clusters.

One tube held mixed TRB-A and TRB-B primer pools for touch-down PCR. TCRdb derives one entry per CDR3 protein from the multiplex PCR reads, leaving out DNA. The sample table sets out about 15,000 distinct CDR3 sequences. The clonotype was recovered from a human donor with an autoimmune cytopenia or autoimmune hepatitis (not recorded which). The sequenced material came from peripheral blood. The V gene is TRBV6-5, the J gene TRBJ2-7; the D gene TCRdb calls, TRBD2, cannot be checked with no DNA. The CDR3 is CASSAPGLAIGEQYF.